This T cell receptor beta chain was recorded in a study of shared clonotypes between healthy human individuals. Study context: A couple of women and a few men aged 18 to 49 served as donors.

This clone was picked up one time. Its antigen is unknown. CD4+ cell separation produced CD45RA+ naive and CD45RA-negative memory subsets. Assay: immunoSEQ multiplex PCR; the TCRdb copy retains only in-frame clones and omits some. Of approximately 1.5 million clones detected, 98% to 99% appear once; the ten largest clones hold under 0.45%. This CDR3 has 15 amino acids. Germline V gene lookup returns CDR1 SGHAT and CDR2 FQNNGV. V lost 1 base and J lost 5, with 12 bases in between. Findings and limits, study-wide: Larger estimated richness was generally seen in naive subsets than in memory subsets. Among non-shared clonotypes, generation probabilities were lower than among those shared by all four donors.

Sequencing input: naive CD4+ T cells sorted from blood. Described subset: CD45RA+ positively selected. The chain links TRBV11-2 to TRBJ2-1, with D possibly TRBD1 on 5 matching bases. The clonotype comes from a man under 40 in good health. The CDR3, as DNA: TGTGCCAGCAGCTTAGTTTTCCAGGGCAACAATGAGCAGTTCTTC. It codes for CASSLVFQGNNEQFF.